The 7 T cell receptor beta chains presented below share a single source sample, sequenced in a study of blood T cells in healthy people across ages. PCR was performed a second time for roughly 7 to 12 cycles using a sample-barcoded 5' primer and a J-beta primer mix. One entry per CDR3 protein results from TCRdb running MiXCR on the 5' RACE reads. The repertoire holds fewer than 700,000 distinct CDR3 sequences, with roughly 43% as singletons. Sequenced sample: blood. The origin of the receptors is a man at least 80 years old in good health.

This rearrangement joins TRBV20-1 to TRBJ2-1, with D possibly being TRBD2 (6 bases). CDR1 DFQATT and CDR2 SNEGSKA come from the germline V gene (reference sequence). The V end was cut by 0 bases, the J end by 7 bases, with 13 bases between. This CDR3 has 14 amino acids. CDR3: CSARDPTSSNEQFF. CDR3 nucleotide sequence: TGCAGTGCTAGAGATCCAACTAGCAGTAATGAGCAGTTCTTC.

The chain joins TRBV27 to TRBJ2-1, with 12 bases aligning to TRBD2. Germline CDR1 reads MNHEY; CDR2 reads SMNVEV (reference sequence). The CDR3 totals 16 residues. V lost 5 bases and J lost 5; bases outside the gene matches: 7. This chain's CDR3 is CASSTHLAGGHNEQFF. CDR3 nucleotides: TGTGCCAGCAGTACCCACCTAGCGGGGGGGCACAATGAGCAGTTCTTC.

This chain connects TRBV27 to TRBJ2-5, with TRBD2 as a possible D gene (5 bases). The V gene's germline CDR1 is MNHEY and CDR2 SMNVEV (reference sequence). The CDR3 sequence is 14 residues long. Trimming removed 3 bases at V and 4 bases at J, with 12 bases between. The CDR3 reads CASSLRVALETQYF. In DNA, the CDR3 is TGTGCCAGCAGTTTGAGGGTAGCTTTAGAGACCCAGTACTTC.

This sequence joins TRBV12-3 or TRBV12-4 and TRBJ2-1, with 13 bases that match TRBD2. The DNA matches TRBJ2-7 better at its end, which makes the J call doubtful. There are 17 residues in the CDR3. CDR3 loop: CASTPGLAGWVGDEQYF. CDR3 coding DNA: TGTGCCAGCACCCCGGGACTAGCGGGGTGGGTTGGCGATGAGCAGTACTTC.

This clonotype occurred many times. The chain has TRBV28 and TRBJ2-7; the D gene could be TRBD1 or TRBD2 (5 bases each). From germline, CDR1 is MDHEN and CDR2 SYDVKM. The CDR3 totals 14 residues. V was pared by 5 bases and J by 3 bases, with 14 bases between. CDR3 nucleotide sequence: TGTGCCAGCAGTCGCCCGGGACCTATCTACGAGCAGTACTTC. Translating gives CASSRPGPIYEQYF. Filled out from reference TRBV28 and TRBJ2-7, the complete variable domain reads DVKVTQSSRYLVKRTGEKVFLECVQDMDHENMFWYRQDPGLGLRLIYFSYDVKMKEKGDIPEGYSVSREKKERFSLILESASTNQTSMYLCASSRPGPIYEQYFGPGTRLTVT.

This clonotype has only a few counts. The V call is TRBV6-6, the J call TRBJ2-7, with D perhaps TRBD2 (6 bases). Trimming shortened V by 4 bases and J by 7 bases, and 20 bases separated the two germline ends. CDR3 length: 15 amino acids. Per germline, CDR1 MNHNY and CDR2 SVGAGI (reference sequence). The chain's CDR3 is CASSLGDAGLGEQYF. The CDR3 region has the DNA TGTGCCAGCAGTTTGGGGGACGCGGGACTTGGTGAGCAGTACTTC.

CDR3 protein: CASSLSGSNSYEQYF. Written as DNA, the CDR3 is TGTGCCAGCAGCTTGAGCGGGAGCAATTCCTACGAGCAGTACTTC. The rearrangement uses TRBV7-3 and TRBJ2-7; 8 positions match TRBD2. The CDR3 length is 15 residues. Looked up from germline, CDR1 is SGHTA and CDR2 is FQGTGA. Unmatched junction bases numbered 5, after V lost 3 bases and J lost 1 base.